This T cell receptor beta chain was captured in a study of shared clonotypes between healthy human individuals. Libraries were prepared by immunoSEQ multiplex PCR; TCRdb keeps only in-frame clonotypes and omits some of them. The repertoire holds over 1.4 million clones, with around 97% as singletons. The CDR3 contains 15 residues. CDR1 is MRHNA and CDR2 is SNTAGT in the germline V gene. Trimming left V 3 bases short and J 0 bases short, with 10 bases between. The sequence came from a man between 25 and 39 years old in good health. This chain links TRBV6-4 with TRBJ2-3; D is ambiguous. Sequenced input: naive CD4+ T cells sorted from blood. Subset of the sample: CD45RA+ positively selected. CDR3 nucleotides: TGTGCCAGCAGTGATGACAAATCTAGCACAGATACGCAGTATTTT. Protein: CASSDDKSSTDTQYF.